This TCR beta chain emerged from a study of T cell responses to AZD1222 COVID-19 vaccine. Assay used: immunoSEQ multiplex PCR; TCRdb lists only in-frame clones, some missing. The sample lists fewer than 85,000 clones; around 89% were seen once. The J segment lost 0 bases and the V segment lost 2 bases, leaving 12 bases of the junction unmatched. The CDR3 runs 19 residues. The germline CDR1 and CDR2 sequences are SGHTA and FQGTGA. The sequence was collected from an adult in good health. The starting material was peripheral blood, obtained on day 0 of AZD1222 vaccination. The V call is TRBV7-3, the J call TRBJ2-2; TRBD1 matches at 7 bases. CDR3 in amino acids: CASSLFSLTGLTNTGELFF. The DNA for the CDR3 is TGTGCCAGCAGCTTATTCTCTCTGACAGGGCTCACGAACACCGGGGAGCTGTTTTTT.